This T cell receptor (beta chain) stems from a study of control samples from healthy donors and cancer patients. Method: immunoSEQ multiplex PCR; TCRdb's copy keeps in-frame clones and lacks some. This table holds approximately 150,000 clones, 90% to 95% found once. The CDR3 extends over 16 amino acids. V was trimmed by 1 base and J by 1 base, leaving 12 bases between them. Germline V CDR1 and CDR2: MGHDK, SYGVNS. Source material: blood. This clonotype originated in a man aged 40-55 years in good health. V is TRBV25-1 and J is TRBJ2-3; D call uncertain. This CDR3 is CASSEFVGKGTDTQYF. The CDR3 coding sequence is TGTGCCAGCAGTGAATTTGTAGGAAAAGGCACAGATACGCAGTATTTT.